These T cell receptor beta chains were read from a single sample in a study of beta chain features in type 1 diabetes. Sequencing was performed with immunoSEQ multiplex PCR; in TCRdb, only in-frame clones are kept and a portion is missing. The sample lists some 15,000 clones; almost 70% were seen once. Sequenced sample: Tregs from blood. These receptors were obtained from a man aged 25 to 40 with type 1 diabetes. The CDR3 runs from the conserved cysteine through the conserved F or W. Fields, in order: V gene, J gene, clone size, D gene, CDR3 protein, CDR3 DNA. The D gene is left open where the match is weak. Rows may omit the clone size; those that give it use once, few, many or a size class.

TRBV13,TRBJ2-1,.,.,CASSFGSSYNEQFF,TGTGCCAGCAGCTTCGGGAGCTCCTACAATGAGCAGTTCTTC
TRBV5-1,TRBJ1-2,.,TRBD1,CASSLEDRVVGYTF,TGCGCCAGCAGCTTGGAGGACAGGGTCGTCGGCTACACCTTC
TRBV5-1,TRBJ1-1,.,.,CASSSRQTNTEAFF,TGCGCCAGCAGCTCCAGACAGACGAACACTGAAGCTTTCTTT
TRBV6-1,TRBJ2-1,.,.,CASSEGVWQGPYNEQFF,TGTGCCAGCAGTGAAGGGGTATGGCAGGGGCCCTACAATGAGCAGTTCTTC
TRBV7-9,TRBJ2-2,.,.,CASSFLGPNTGELFF,TGTGCCAGCAGCTTCCTGGGCCCGAACACCGGGGAGCTGTTTTTT
TRBV30,TRBJ1-6,.,.,CAWASRSYNSPLHF,TGTGCCTGGGCAAGTCGGTCCTATAATTCACCCCTCCACTTT
TRBV30,TRBJ1-1,.,TRBD1,CAWSGQGGTEAFF,TGTGCCTGGAGTGGACAGGGTGGCACTGAAGCTTTCTTT
TRBV2,TRBJ1-3,few,.,CASSVDRRAGGNTIYF,TGTGCCAGCAGCGTGGACCGACGCGCGGGAGGAAACACCATATATTTT
TRBV9,TRBJ2-3,few,TRBD1,CASRQGAGTDTQYF,TGTGCCAGCAGACAGGGGGCAGGCACAGATACGCAGTATTTT
TRBV2,TRBJ2-1,.,.,CASRTGEWDNEQFF,TGTGCCAGCAGAACAGGAGAGTGGGACAATGAGCAGTTCTTC
TRBV7-9,TRBJ1-1,.,TRBD1,CASSVRGPPEAFF,TGTGCCAGCAGCGTCAGGGGGCCCCCTGAAGCTTTCTTT